This TCR beta chain originates from a study of tumor-infiltrating lymphocytes in primary liver carcinoma. Study information: Sample yields, roughly 3.65 to 8 million productive TCRbeta reads, were similar across the tissue types. Study observations and caveats: A significantly higher top-250-clone fraction was found in tumors than in blood (p = 0.039). Less overlap was seen in tumor-adjacent and tumor-blood pairs than in tumor region pairs.

As regards this clonotype: Antigen unknown. A much larger clone sits a single nucleotide away, making a read error possible.

For each extraction, RNA and DNA were obtained together from 20-30 mg of unsorted bulk tissue. Starting from approximately 470 ng of total RNA, TCR beta cDNA was produced with a primer in the constant region. Amplification in three nested multiplex PCR rounds with slightly modified ARM-PCR gave rise to TCR beta libraries. TRBV1-TRBV30 forward primers paired with a C-beta reverse primer drove the first two PCR rounds, 10 cycles each. TCRdb reprocessed the multiplex PCR reads with MiXCR, giving one entry per CDR3 protein. The sample carries 90,000 to 150,000 distinct CDR3 sequences, nearly 70% recorded once. Germline CDR1 is SEHNR and CDR2 is FQNEAQ (reference sequence). The CDR3 loop spans 13 amino acids. V lost 8 bases and J 6 bases, leaving 14 bases between the germline ends.

The chain has TRBV7-9 and TRBJ2-1, with a possible D match to TRBD1 (7 bases). The TCR comes from a woman aged 55-69 years with primary liver carcinoma and hepatitis B virus infection. The sample was tumor-adjacent normal liver tissue. CDR3 in DNA: TGTGCCAGCTGTAGCAGGGGGGTCAATGAGCAGTTCTTC. This codes for CASCSRGVNEQFF.